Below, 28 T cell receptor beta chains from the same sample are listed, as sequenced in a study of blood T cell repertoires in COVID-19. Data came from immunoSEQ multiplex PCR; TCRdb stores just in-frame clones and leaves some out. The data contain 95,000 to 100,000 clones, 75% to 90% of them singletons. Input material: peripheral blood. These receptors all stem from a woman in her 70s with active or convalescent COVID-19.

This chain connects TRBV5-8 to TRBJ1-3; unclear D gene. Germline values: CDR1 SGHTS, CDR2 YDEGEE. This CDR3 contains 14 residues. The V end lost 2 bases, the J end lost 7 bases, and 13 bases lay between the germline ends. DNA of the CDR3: TGTGCCAGCAGCTTTGAGGGTTTTAGGAACACCATATATTTT. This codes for CASSFEGFRNTIYF.

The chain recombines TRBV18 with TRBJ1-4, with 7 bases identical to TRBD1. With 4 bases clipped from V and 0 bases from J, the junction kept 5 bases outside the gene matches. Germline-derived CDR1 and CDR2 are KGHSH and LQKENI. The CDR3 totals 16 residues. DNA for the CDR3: TGTGCCAGCTCACTCGGACAGGTTGCAACTAATGAAAAACTGTTTTTT. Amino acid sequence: CASSLGQVATNEKLFF.

CDR3 bases: TGTGCCACCGCGAGGGGAGGGCTCCCGAGGGATTCACCCCTCCACTTT. Translated: CATARGGLPRDSPLHF. This chain connects TRBV7-2 to TRBJ1-6, with D perhaps matching TRBD1 (5 bases). V was cut by 10 bases and J by 8 bases, with 24 bases left in between. CDR1 and CDR2 from the germline V gene are SGHTA and FQGNSA. The CDR3 runs 16 residues.

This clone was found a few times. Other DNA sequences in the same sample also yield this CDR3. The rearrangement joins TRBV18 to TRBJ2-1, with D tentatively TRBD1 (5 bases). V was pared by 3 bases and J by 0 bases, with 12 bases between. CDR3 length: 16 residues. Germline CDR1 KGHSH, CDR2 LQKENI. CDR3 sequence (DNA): TGTGCCAGCTCACCGCCAGGGTCCCCCTCCTACAATGAGCAGTTCTTC. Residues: CASSPPGSPSYNEQFF. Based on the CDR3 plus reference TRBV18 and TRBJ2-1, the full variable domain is NAGVMQNPRHLVRRRGQEARLRCSPMKGHSHVYWYRQLPEEGLKFMVYLQKENIIDESGMPKERFSAEFPKEGPSILRIQQVVRGDSAAYFCASSPPGSPSYNEQFFGPGTRLTVL.

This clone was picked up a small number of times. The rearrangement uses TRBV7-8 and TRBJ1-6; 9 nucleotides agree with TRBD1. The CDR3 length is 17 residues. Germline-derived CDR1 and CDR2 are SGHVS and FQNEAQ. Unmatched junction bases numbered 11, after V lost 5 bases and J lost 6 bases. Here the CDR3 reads CASSLNQGTGRNSPLHF. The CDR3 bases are TGTGCCAGCAGCCTCAACCAAGGGACAGGGCGTAATTCACCCCTCCACTTT.

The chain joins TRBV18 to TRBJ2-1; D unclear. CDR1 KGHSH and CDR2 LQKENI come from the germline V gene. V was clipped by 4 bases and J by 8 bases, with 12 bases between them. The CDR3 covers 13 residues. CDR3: CASSRPGFDEQFF. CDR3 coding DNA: TGTGCCAGCTCACGACCCGGGTTCGATGAGCAGTTCTTC.

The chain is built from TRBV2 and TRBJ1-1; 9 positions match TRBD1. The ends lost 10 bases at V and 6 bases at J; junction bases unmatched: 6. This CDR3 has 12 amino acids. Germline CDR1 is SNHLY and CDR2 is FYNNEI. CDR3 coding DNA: TGTGCCACTTCCGACAGGGGGGCTGAAGCTTTCTTT. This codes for CATSDRGAEAFF. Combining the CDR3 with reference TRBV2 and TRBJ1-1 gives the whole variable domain EPEVTQTPSHQVTQMGQEVILRCVPISNHLYFYWYRQILGQKVEFLVSFYNNEISEKSEIFDDQFSVERPDGSNFTLKIRSTKLEDSAMYFCATSDRGAEAFFGQGTRLTVV.

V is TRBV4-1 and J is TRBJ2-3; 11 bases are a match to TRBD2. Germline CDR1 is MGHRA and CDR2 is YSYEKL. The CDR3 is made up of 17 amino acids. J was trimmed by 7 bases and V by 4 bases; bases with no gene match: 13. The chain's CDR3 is CASSLSFSGGAVYTQYF. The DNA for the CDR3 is TGCGCCAGCAGCCTCAGTTTTAGCGGGGGGGCCGTTTATACGCAGTATTTT.

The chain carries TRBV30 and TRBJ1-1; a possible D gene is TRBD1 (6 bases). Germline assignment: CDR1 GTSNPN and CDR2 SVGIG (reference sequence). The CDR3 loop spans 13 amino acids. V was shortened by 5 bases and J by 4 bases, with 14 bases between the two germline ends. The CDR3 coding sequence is TGTGCCTGGGTAGGGGGATGGGGCACTGAAGCTTTCTTT. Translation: CAWVGGWGTEAFF.

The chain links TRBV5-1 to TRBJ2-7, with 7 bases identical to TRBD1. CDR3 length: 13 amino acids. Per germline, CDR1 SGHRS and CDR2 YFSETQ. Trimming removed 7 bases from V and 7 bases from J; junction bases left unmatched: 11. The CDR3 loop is CASSQTGMGEQYF. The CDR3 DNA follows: TGCGCCAGCTCCCAGACAGGGATGGGTGAGCAGTACTTC.

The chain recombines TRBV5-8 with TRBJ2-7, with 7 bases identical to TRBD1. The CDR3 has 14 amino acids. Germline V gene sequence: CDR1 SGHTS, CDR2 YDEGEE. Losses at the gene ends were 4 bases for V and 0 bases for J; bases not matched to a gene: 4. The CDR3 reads CASSLTGNSYEQYF. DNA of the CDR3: TGTGCCAGCAGCCTGACAGGGAACTCCTACGAGCAGTACTTC.

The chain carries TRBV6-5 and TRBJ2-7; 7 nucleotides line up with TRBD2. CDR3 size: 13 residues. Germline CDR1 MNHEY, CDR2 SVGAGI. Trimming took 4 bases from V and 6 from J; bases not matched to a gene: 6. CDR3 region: CASSWTSGSEQYF. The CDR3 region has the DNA TGTGCCAGCAGTTGGACTAGTGGCAGCGAGCAGTACTTC.

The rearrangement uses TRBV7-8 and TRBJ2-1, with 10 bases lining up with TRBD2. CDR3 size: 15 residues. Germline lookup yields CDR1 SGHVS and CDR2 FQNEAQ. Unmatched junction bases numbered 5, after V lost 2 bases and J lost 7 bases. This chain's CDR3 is CASSLRAGGSNEQFF. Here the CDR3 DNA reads TGTGCCAGCAGCTTAAGAGCGGGGGGGTCTAATGAGCAGTTCTTC.

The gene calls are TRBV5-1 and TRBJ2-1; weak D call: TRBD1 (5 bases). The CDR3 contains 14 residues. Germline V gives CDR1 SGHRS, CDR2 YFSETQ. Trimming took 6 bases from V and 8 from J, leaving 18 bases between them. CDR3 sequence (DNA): TGCGCCAGCAAACAGGTGCTCAACGTCGATGAGCAGTTCTTC. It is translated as CASKQVLNVDEQFF.

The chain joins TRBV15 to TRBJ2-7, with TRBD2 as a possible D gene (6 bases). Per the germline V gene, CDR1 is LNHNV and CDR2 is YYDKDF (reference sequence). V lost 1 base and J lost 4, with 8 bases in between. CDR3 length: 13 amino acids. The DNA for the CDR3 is TGTGCCACCAGCAGAGTCGGGAGTTACGAGCAGTACTTC. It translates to CATSRVGSYEQYF.

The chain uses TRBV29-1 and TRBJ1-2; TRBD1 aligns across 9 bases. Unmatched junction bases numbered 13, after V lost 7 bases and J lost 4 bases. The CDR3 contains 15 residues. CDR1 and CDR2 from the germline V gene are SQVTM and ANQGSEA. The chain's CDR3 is CSARLSGTGIYGYTF. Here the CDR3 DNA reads TGCAGCGCCCGCTTATCCGGGACAGGGATCTATGGCTACACCTTC.

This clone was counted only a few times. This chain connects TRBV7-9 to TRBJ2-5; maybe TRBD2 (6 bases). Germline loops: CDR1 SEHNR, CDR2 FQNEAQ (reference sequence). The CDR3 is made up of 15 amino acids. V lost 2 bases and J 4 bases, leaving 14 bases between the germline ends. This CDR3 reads CASSLMLGSGETQYF. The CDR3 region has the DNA TGTGCCAGCAGCTTAATGTTAGGTAGCGGAGAGACCCAGTACTTC.

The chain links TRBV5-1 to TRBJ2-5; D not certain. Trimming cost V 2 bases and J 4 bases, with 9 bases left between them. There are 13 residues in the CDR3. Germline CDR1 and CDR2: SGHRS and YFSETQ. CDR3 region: CASSFSGGETQYF. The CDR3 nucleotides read TGCGCCAGCAGCTTTTCCGGCGGAGAGACCCAGTACTTC.

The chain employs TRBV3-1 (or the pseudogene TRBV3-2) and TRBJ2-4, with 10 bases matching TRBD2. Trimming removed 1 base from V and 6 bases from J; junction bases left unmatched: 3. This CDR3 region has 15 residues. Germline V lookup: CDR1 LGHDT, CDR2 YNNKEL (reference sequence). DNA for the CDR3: TGTGCCAGCAGCCAAGCCACTAGCGGGGTAAACATTCAGTACTTC. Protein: CASSQATSGVNIQYF.

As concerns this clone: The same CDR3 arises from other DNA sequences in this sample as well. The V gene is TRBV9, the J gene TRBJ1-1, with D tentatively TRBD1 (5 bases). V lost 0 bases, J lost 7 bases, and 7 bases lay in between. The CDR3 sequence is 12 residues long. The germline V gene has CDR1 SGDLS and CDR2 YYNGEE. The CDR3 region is CASSVGGSEAFF. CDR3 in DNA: TGTGCCAGCAGCGTAGGGGGCAGTGAAGCTTTCTTT.

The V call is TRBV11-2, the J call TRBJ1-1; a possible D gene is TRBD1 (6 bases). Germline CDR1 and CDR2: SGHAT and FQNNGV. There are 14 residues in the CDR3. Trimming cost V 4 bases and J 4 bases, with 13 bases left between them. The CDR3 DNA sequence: TGTGCCAGCAGCTCGCAGGGGTTGGGCACTGAAGCTTTCTTT. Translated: CASSSQGLGTEAFF.

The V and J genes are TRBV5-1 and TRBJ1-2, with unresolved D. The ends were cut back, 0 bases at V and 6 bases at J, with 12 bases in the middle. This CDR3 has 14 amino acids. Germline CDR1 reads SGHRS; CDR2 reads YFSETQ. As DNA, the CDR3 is TGCGCCAGCAGCTTGGATCCCCGAGCGGATGGCTACACCTTC. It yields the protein CASSLDPRADGYTF.

CDR3 nucleotides: TGTGCCAGTAGTGCCGGGACTAGCGGGGGGGGCAGCTCCTACAATGAGCAGTTCTTC. This encodes CASSAGTSGGGSSYNEQFF. V gene TRBV19 combines with J gene TRBJ2-1; 16 positions match TRBD2. Germline CDR1 reads LNHDA; CDR2 reads SQIVND (reference sequence). The CDR3 totals 19 residues. The trim removed 5 bases at V and 0 bases at J, leaving 7 bases unmatched.

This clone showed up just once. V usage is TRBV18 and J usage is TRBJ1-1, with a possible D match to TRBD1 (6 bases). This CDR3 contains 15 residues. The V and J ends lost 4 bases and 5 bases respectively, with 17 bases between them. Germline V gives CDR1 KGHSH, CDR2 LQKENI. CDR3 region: CASSQNGLQGTEAFF. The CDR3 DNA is TGTGCCAGCTCACAAAACGGCCTCCAGGGGACTGAAGCTTTCTTT.

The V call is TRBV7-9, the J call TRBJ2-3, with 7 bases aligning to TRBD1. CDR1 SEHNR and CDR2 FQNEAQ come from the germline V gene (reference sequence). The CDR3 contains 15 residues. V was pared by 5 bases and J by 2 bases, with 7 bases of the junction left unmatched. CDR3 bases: TGTGCCAGCAGCCAAACCGGGACAGACACAGATACGCAGTATTTT. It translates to CASSQTGTDTDTQYF.

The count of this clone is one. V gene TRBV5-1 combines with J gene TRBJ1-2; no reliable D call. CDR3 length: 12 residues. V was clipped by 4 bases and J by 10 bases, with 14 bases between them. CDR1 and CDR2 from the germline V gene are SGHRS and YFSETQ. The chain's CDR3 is CASSALSADYTF. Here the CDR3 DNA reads TGCGCCAGCAGCGCCTTAAGTGCAGACTACACCTTC.

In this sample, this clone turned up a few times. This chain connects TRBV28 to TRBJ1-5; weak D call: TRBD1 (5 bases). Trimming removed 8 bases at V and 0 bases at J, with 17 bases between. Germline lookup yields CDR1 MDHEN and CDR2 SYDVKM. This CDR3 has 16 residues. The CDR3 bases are TGTGCCAGCCTGGAGGGGCTCCTGTATAGCAATCAGCCCCAGCATTTT. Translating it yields CASLEGLLYSNQPQHF.

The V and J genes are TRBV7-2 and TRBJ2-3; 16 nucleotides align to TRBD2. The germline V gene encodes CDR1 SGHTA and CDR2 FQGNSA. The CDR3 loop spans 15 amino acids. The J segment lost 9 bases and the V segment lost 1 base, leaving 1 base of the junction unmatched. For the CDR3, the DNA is TGTGCCAGCAGCTTAGAGGGACTAGCGGGAGGGACGCAGTATTTT. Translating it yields CASSLEGLAGGTQYF. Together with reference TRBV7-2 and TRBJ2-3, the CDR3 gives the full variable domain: GAGVSQSPSNKVTEKGKDVELRCDPISGHTALYWYRQSLGQGLEFLIYFQGNSAPDKSGLPSDRFSAERTGGSVSTLTIQRTQQEDSAVYLCASSLEGLAGGTQYFGPGTRLTVL.